One TCR beta chain is described in this entry. Its antigen is unidentified. These data belong to a study of response to subunit inactivated influenza vaccine. Broader study findings: New T cells are recruited in small numbers by each seasonal influenza vaccination, according to the authors' suggestion.

V lost 3 bases, J lost 3 bases, and 6 bases lay in between. Looked up from germline, CDR1 is ENHRY and CDR2 is SYGVKD. The CDR3 sequence is 12 residues long. Via MiXCR, TCRdb re-called the RT-PCR reads, giving one row per CDR3 protein. The sample has hundreds of thousands of distinct CDR3 sequences, 12% seen once; the top ten hold roughly 10%. This clonotype was obtained from a man in his fifties who received an inactivated influenza vaccine. Sequences were derived from PBMCs from blood, sampled on the day of vaccination. The chain joins TRBV10-3 to TRBJ2-7; no clear D gene. Written as DNA, the CDR3 is TGTGCCATCAGTGAACTGAACTACGAGCAGTACTTC. Its protein is CAISELNYEQYF.